What follows is one TCR beta chain and its context. The target of this receptor is not known. Per-base quality was not reported, and no clone a single base away is much larger than it. Sequences SGHVS (CDR1) and FNYEAQ (CDR2) are obtained from the germline V gene. After removal of 8 bases from V and 8 bases from J, the junction retains 12 bases not matched to a gene. The CDR3 runs 14 residues from the cysteine to the phenylalanine. The kept DNA is CDR3 alone, 42 bases in frame from the first base. This entry belongs to a study of T cell repertoires in cytomegalovirus infection (dated by TCRdb to about 2019). Regarding the study in general: The peptide stimulations were aimed at well-studied HLA-B-restricted epitopes as well as recently identified HLA-C-restricted CMV epitopes, whose presentation resists viral immunomodulation. Donor HLA type was relevant to the analysis, because carriage of CMV infection together with the matching HLA type was indicated by public TCR beta signatures.

What the treatment or condition label conveys for this sample: in vitro stimulation with specific CMV peptide epitopes to enrich CMV-specific T cells. Beyond this particular receptor, the publication reports: In both this cohort and an independent cohort of 352 donors, the cumulative frequency of public TCR beta family members distinguished carriers of CMV infection plus the relevant HLA type. The ex vivo response was dominated by HLA-C-restricted CMV-specific TCR beta clonotypes, and the single most frequent clonotype in two of eight donors was supplied by these HLA-C-restricted clonotypes.

Reads for this sample came from an Illumina HiSeq 1500. Using fastp trimming at Q25 and MiXCR clonotype assembly, TCRdb reanalyzed the public sequencing data and kept in-frame beta chains. Under each unique CDR3 protein, matching rows form one entry showing the most common genes and DNA. The sample yields 650,000 to 900,000 distinct CDR3 sequences; about 28% were counted once. The biggest ten clones account for less than 15% of the sample. The chain joins TRBV7-6 to TRBJ2-1; TRBD2 fits 7 bases in the junction. The input for sequencing was cultured CD8+ T cells from PBMCs, taken from culture after CMV antigen stimulation. The sequence was collected from a human donor in good health (CMV status not recorded). Some clones in this sample may be carry-over from other donors' samples. The DNA sequence is as follows: TGTGCCAGCCGGGGGGAGCCCTTAATCCATGAGCAGTTCTTC. This translates into CASRGEPLIHEQFF.